The 17 T cell receptor beta chains below were found in one sample sequenced in a study of breast tumors, draining lymph nodes, adjacent tissues. Axillary draining lymph nodes of breast cancer patients supplied the node samples. TCRdb recomputed calls from the multiplex PCR reads with MiXCR, one row per CDR3 protein. Altogether about 230,000 distinct CDR3 sequences are present, approximately 29% being singletons, with the ten largest covering more than 1.3%. The sequencing input was axillary lymph node tissue. The source is a female donor with breast cancer. Some clones in this sample may be carry-over from other donors' samples.

This chain links TRBV30 with TRBJ1-4, with 10 positions matching TRBD1. J lost 6 bases, V lost 0 bases, and 7 bases had no gene match. Germline lookup yields CDR1 GTSNPN and CDR2 SVGIG (reference sequence). The CDR3 runs 16 residues. CDR3 protein: CAWSVRLGTGDEKLFF. The CDR3 coding sequence is TGTGCCTGGAGTGTAAGGCTGGGGACAGGGGATGAAAAACTGTTTTTT. The full variable domain, its missing parts supplied by reference TRBV30 and TRBJ1-4, is SQTIHQWPATLVQPVGSPLSLECTVEGTSNPNLYWYRQAAGRGLQLLFYSVGIGQISSEVPQNLSASRPQDRQFILSSKKLLLSDSGFYLCAWSVRLGTGDEKLFFGSGTQLSVL.

The table lists this clonotype with many counts. The rearrangement uses TRBV27 and TRBJ2-7; D is undetermined. Germline V gene sequence: CDR1 MNHEY, CDR2 SMNVEV (reference sequence). Trimming stripped 5 bases from V and 6 bases from J, with 14 bases between. The CDR3 extends over 13 amino acids. CDR3 coding DNA: TGTGCCAGCAGTGGCTCGGCCTGGGTCGAGCAGTACTTC. Its protein is CASSGSAWVEQYF.

This rearrangement joins TRBV7-6 to TRBJ1-1; D is unclear. The length of the CDR3 is 13 residues. V was pared by 4 bases and J by 4 bases, with 10 bases between. Germline loops: CDR1 SGHVS, CDR2 FNYEAQ. DNA for the CDR3: TGTGCCAGCAGCTCCTCAGAAAGCACTGAAGCTTTCTTT. Its protein is CASSSSESTEAFF.

J is TRBJ1-2 and V is TRBV2, with D tentatively TRBD1 (5 bases). CDR1 SNHLY and CDR2 FYNNEI come from the germline V gene. The CDR3 has 14 residues. The germline V and J ends were trimmed by 6 bases and 3 bases, with 14 bases remaining between them. The CDR3 is CASSGLAGHYGYTF. In DNA, the CDR3 is TGTGCCAGCAGCGGACTAGCGGGGCACTATGGCTACACCTTC.

Worth noting for this clonotype: A read error may be the cause here, since a much bigger clone is one base away. Written as DNA, the CDR3 is TGTGCCAGCAGTTTGACCAGGTACCGAGAGACCCAGTACTTC. It yields the protein CASSLTRYRETQYF. The J gene is TRBJ2-5, the V gene TRBV27; D not resolved. Germline loops: CDR1 MNHEY, CDR2 SMNVEV (reference sequence). This CDR3 has 14 amino acids. Trimming cost V 3 bases and J 4 bases, with 12 bases left between them.

This clonotype was found many times. The rearrangement uses TRBV20-1 and TRBJ2-5; 8 nucleotides align to TRBD2. The germline V gene encodes CDR1 DFQATT and CDR2 SNEGSKA (reference sequence). This CDR3 comprises 12 residues. Trimming cost V 3 bases and J 4 bases; bases outside gene matches: 1. The CDR3 loop is CSASGGGETQYF. CDR3 DNA: TGCAGTGCTAGCGGGGGGGGAGAGACCCAGTACTTC.

Many counts were recorded for this clonotype. V gene TRBV24-1 combines with J gene TRBJ1-3; unclear D gene. Germline-derived CDR1 and CDR2 are KGHDR and SFDVKD. The CDR3 covers 16 residues. The ends were cut back, 5 bases at V and 4 bases at J, with 17 bases in the middle. CDR3 loop: CATSAARSGRGNTIYF. In DNA form, the CDR3 reads TGTGCCACCAGTGCTGCTCGTTCTGGCCGCGGAAACACCATATATTTT.

The table lists this clonotype with many counts. The chain combines TRBV29-1 with TRBJ2-1; tentatively, D is TRBD1 or TRBD2 (5 bases each). Germline loops: CDR1 SQVTM, CDR2 ANQGSEA. V shed 7 bases and J shed 6 bases, with 16 bases lying between them. The CDR3 is 13 amino acids. The CDR3 spells CSAEGRVSNEQFF. In DNA, the CDR3 is TGCAGCGCTGAGGGCAGGGTAAGCAATGAGCAGTTCTTC.

The CDR3 bases are TGTGCCAGCAGCTTAGGAGGGGGCGAGGCAGATACGCAGTTCTTC. It specifies CASSLGGGEADTQFF. The chain combines TRBV7-9 with TRBJ2-1, with 7 bases that match TRBD1. The CDR3 runs 15 residues. The J segment lost 12 bases and the V segment lost 1 base, leaving 12 bases of the junction unmatched. Per the germline V gene, CDR1 is SEHNR and CDR2 is FQNEAQ (reference sequence).

The gene calls are TRBV18 and TRBJ2-1, with 12 bases aligning to TRBD2. The CDR3 is made up of 16 amino acids. Trimming removed 4 bases from V and 8 bases from J; junction bases left unmatched: 9. Germline assignment: CDR1 KGHSH and CDR2 LQKENI. Written as DNA, the CDR3 is TGTGCCAGCTCACTCACGACTAGCGGGAGTAAGGATGAGCAGTTCTTC. This codes for CASSLTTSGSKDEQFF.

This clonotype was counted ten times or more. The chain recombines TRBV7-9 with TRBJ2-1, with 10 bases matching TRBD2. Trimming cost V 0 bases and J 9 bases; bases outside gene matches: 11. The CDR3 consists of 17 residues. The germline V gene has CDR1 SEHNR and CDR2 FQNEAQ (reference sequence). DNA of the CDR3: TGTGCCAGCAGCTTAGCGACAGGAGGACTAGCGGAACCTGAGCAGTTCTTC. This sequence encodes CASSLATGGLAEPEQFF. The full variable domain, with the rest looked up from reference TRBV7-9 and TRBJ2-1, is DTGVSQNPRHKITKRGQNVTFRCDPISEHNRLYWYRQTLGQGPEFLTYFQNEAQLEKSRLLSDRFSAERPKGSFSTLEIQRTEQGDSAMYLCASSLATGGLAEPEQFFGPGTRLTVL.

This clonotype was observed at least ten times. This rearrangement joins TRBV9 to TRBJ2-7; D call uncertain. The V gene's germline CDR1 is SGDLS and CDR2 YYNGEE. V dropped 0 bases and J dropped 0 bases, with 10 bases sitting between them. CDR3 length: 15 amino acids. The CDR3 DNA reads TGTGCCAGCAGCGTAGATTACGATCCCTCCTACGAGCAGTACTTC. It specifies CASSVDYDPSYEQYF.

The chain joins TRBV20-1 to TRBJ1-5; D is unresolved. V shed 3 bases and J shed 3 bases, with 12 bases lying between them. The CDR3 has 14 residues. CDR1 and CDR2 from the germline V gene are DFQATT and SNEGSKA (reference sequence). CDR3 sequence: CSARRRVPNQPQHF. CDR3 DNA: TGCAGTGCTAGGCGTCGGGTACCCAATCAGCCCCAGCATTTT.

This clonotype was found a few times. The J gene is TRBJ2-5, the V gene TRBV28, with TRBD2 matching 9 bases. With V trimmed by 6 bases and J by 5 bases, 10 bases remained unmatched. The CDR3 covers 15 residues. The germline CDR1 and CDR2 sequences are MDHEN and SYDVKM. CDR3 DNA sequence: TGTGCCAGCAGGGAGACTAGCGGAGGGGGGGAGACCCAGTACTTC. This codes for CASRETSGGGETQYF. The full variable domain, in which reference TRBV28 and TRBJ2-5 provide the parts outside the CDR3, is DVKVTQSSRYLVKRTGEKVFLECVQDMDHENMFWYRQDPGLGLRLIYFSYDVKMKEKGDIPEGYSVSREKKERFSLILESASTNQTSMYLCASRETSGGGETQYFGPGTRLLVL.

In its sample, this clonotype was seen many times. The chain uses TRBV14 and TRBJ2-5, with a possible D match to TRBD1 (6 bases). From germline, CDR1 is SGHDN and CDR2 FVKESK. V lost 0 bases and J 0 bases, leaving 11 bases between the germline ends. The CDR3 totals 16 residues. CDR3 in DNA: TGTGCCAGCAGCCAAGATTACGGGACATACCAAGAGACCCAGTACTTC. Protein: CASSQDYGTYQETQYF.

This clonotype was recorded many times. The chain links TRBV11-2 to TRBJ2-7; the D gene is possibly TRBD2 (6 bases). Germline V lookup: CDR1 SGHAT, CDR2 FQNNGV. The V gene lost 4 bases and the J gene lost 4 bases, with 8 bases spanning the gap. This CDR3 comprises 12 residues. CDR3 bases: TGTGCCAGCAGCTACCGGGGGTACGAGCAGTACTTC. Residues: CASSYRGYEQYF. Drawing the rest from reference TRBV11-2 and TRBJ2-7, the complete variable domain is EAGVAQSPRYKIIEKRQSVAFWCNPISGHATLYWYQQILGQGPKLLIQFQNNGVVDDSQLPKDRFSAERLKGVDSTLKIQPAKLEDSAVYLCASSYRGYEQYFGPGTRLTVT.

The chain couples TRBV30 to TRBJ1-4; D unclear. The CDR3 extends over 16 amino acids. The ends were cut back, 2 bases at V and 3 bases at J, with 16 bases in the middle. The germline V gene encodes CDR1 GTSNPN and CDR2 SVGIG (reference sequence). CDR3 nucleotides: TGTGCCTGGAGTCCGGGCCCCCGATCCTCTAATGAAAAACTGTTTTTT. Its translation is CAWSPGPRSSNEKLFF.